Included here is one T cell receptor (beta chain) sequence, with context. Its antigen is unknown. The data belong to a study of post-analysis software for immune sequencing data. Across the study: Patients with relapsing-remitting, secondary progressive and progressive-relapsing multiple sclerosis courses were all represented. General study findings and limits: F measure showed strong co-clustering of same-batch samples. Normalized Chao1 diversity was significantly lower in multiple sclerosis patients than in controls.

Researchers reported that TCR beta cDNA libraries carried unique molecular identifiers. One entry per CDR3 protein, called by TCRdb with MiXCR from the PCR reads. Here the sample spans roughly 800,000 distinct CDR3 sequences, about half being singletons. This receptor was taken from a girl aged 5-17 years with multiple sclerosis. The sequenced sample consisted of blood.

CDR3 in amino acids: CSARLTSGPSNEQFF. CDR3 coding DNA: TGCAGTGCTAGACTTACTAGCGGCCCATCCAATGAGCAGTTCTTC. The chain employs TRBV20-1 and TRBJ2-1; 8 bases match TRBD2. V trimming: 2 bases; J trimming: 6 bases; junction bases outside the gene matches: 9. The CDR3 covers 15 residues. Germline CDR1 DFQATT, CDR2 SNEGSKA (reference sequence).